The clone carrying this T cell receptor (beta chain) was counted between two and nine times. TCRdb passed the 5' RACE reads through MiXCR, listing each CDR3 protein once. This table has approximately 290,000 distinct CDR3 sequences, approximately 8.4% appearing once. CDR1 and CDR2 (germline): MNHEY, SVGAGI. The length of the CDR3 is 15 residues. Germline trimming cut 6 bases from V and 0 bases from J; bases unmatched to any gene: 4. The sample belongs to a study of T-cell memory formation after mild COVID-19. The chain carries TRBV6-5 and TRBJ2-1; 8 nucleotides match TRBD2. Sequenced material: PBMCs or a T cell subset sorted from them (not recorded which). The TCR sequence derives from a man aged 18 to 30 who had mild COVID-19 (a few samples of this study predate the infection). Cell type and time point are not known. CDR3 sequence: CASSVSGDSYNEQFF. CDR3 coding DNA: TGTGCCAGCAGCGTTAGCGGGGACTCCTACAATGAGCAGTTCTTC.